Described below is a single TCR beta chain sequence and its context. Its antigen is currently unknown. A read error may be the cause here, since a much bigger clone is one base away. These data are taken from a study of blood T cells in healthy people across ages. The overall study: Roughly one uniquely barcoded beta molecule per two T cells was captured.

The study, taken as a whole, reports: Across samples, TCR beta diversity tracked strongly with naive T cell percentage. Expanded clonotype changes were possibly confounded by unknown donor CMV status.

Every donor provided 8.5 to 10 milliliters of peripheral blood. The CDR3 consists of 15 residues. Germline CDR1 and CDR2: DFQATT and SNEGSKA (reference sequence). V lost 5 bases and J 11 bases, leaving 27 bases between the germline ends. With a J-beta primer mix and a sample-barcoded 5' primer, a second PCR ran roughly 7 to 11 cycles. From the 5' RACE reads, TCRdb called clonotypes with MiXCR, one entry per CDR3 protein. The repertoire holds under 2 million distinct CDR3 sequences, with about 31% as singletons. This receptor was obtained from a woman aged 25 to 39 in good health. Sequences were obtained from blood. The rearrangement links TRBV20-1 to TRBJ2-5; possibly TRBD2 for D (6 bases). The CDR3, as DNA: TGCAGTGCTGGGGACCGGGACTCCCCTCTAAATGAGCAGTACTTC. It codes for CSAGDRDSPLNEQYF.